One sample yielded the 13 T cell receptor beta chains listed below, sequenced in a study of T cell repertoires in cytomegalovirus infection. TCRdb independently ran MiXCR on the reads; one entry per CDR3 protein. This repertoire shows hundreds of thousands of distinct CDR3 sequences, roughly 22% found once; its top ten account for roughly 18%. The sequencing input was CD8+ T cells from PBMCs. The source of these receptors is a human donor in good health (CMV status not recorded). Some clones in this sample may be carry-over from other donors' samples.

This clonotype occurred many times. The V and J genes are TRBV7-9 and TRBJ2-1; D perhaps matches TRBD2 (5 bases). CDR1 SEHNR and CDR2 FQNEAQ come from the germline V gene (reference sequence). The CDR3 extends over 11 amino acids. V was clipped by 3 bases and J by 9 bases, with 6 bases between them. The CDR3 DNA is TGTGCCAGCAGCTTTGCGGGTGAGCAGTTCTTC. Protein sequence: CASSFAGEQFF.

The rearrangement links TRBV2 to TRBJ2-1; no firm D call. Germline values: CDR1 SNHLY, CDR2 FYNNEI. CDR3 length: 11 amino acids. With 0 bases removed from V and 9 bases from J, the gap between germline ends came to 3 bases. The CDR3 sequence is CASSEAAEQFF. The CDR3 DNA reads TGTGCCAGCAGTGAAGCAGCTGAGCAGTTCTTC.

The rearrangement joins TRBV2 to TRBJ2-1; D may be TRBD1 (5 bases). The germline gives CDR1 SNHLY, CDR2 FYNNEI. The V end lost 6 bases, the J end lost 2 bases, and 17 bases lay between the germline ends. This CDR3 is built from 16 residues. The CDR3 reads CASRNLDSQPYNEQFF. The CDR3 DNA sequence: TGTGCCAGCAGGAACTTAGACAGCCAACCCTACAATGAGCAGTTCTTC.

This clonotype came up many times. This chain uses TRBV4-1 with TRBJ1-1; 8 bases align to TRBD1. The CDR3 has 15 residues. Per germline, CDR1 MGHRA and CDR2 YSYEKL. V lost 5 bases and J lost 5; bases outside the gene matches: 10. This CDR3 is CASSKRGQGRTEAFF. The DNA of the CDR3 is TGCGCCAGCAGCAAGAGAGGACAGGGAAGAACTGAAGCTTTCTTT.

There are a few counts of this clonotype. The V gene is TRBV7-9, the J gene TRBJ2-3; D tentatively fits TRBD1 or TRBD2 (5 bases each). This CDR3 comprises 18 residues. V gave up 3 bases and J gave up 2 bases, with 21 bases separating them. The germline CDR1 and CDR2 sequences are SEHNR and FQNEAQ (reference sequence). CDR3 sequence: CASSLLSGTSMLTDTQYF. In DNA, the CDR3 is TGTGCCAGCAGCTTGTTATCCGGGACGTCTATGCTCACAGATACGCAGTATTTT.

This clonotype showed up just a few times. The V call is TRBV15, the J call TRBJ1-3, with D perhaps matching TRBD1 (5 bases). V shed 6 bases and J shed 4 bases, with 10 bases lying between them. From germline, CDR1 is LNHNV and CDR2 YYDKDF (reference sequence). The CDR3 is 13 amino acids. CDR3 bases: TGTGCCACCAGTCCAGGGCCAGGAAACACCATATATTTT. Translated: CATSPGPGNTIYF. Full variable domain (missing parts from reference TRBV15 and TRBJ1-3): DAMVIQNPRYQVTQFGKPVTLSCSQTLNHNVMYWYQQKSSQAPKLLFHYYDKDFNNEADTPDNFQSRRPNTSFCFLDIRSPGLGDTAMYLCATSPGPGNTIYFGEGSWLTVV.

This clonotype occurred a few times. This sequence joins TRBV7-9 and TRBJ2-5, with 7 bases lining up with TRBD1. V trimming: 4 bases; J trimming: 2 bases; junction bases outside the gene matches: 7. Germline CDR1 reads SEHNR; CDR2 reads FQNEAQ (reference sequence). The CDR3 has 15 amino acids. CDR3 DNA: TGTGCCAGCAGCTCCCCCGGGACAGCTCAAGAGACCCAGTACTTC. It yields the protein CASSSPGTAQETQYF. Using reference TRBV7-9 and TRBJ2-5 for the parts outside the CDR3, the full variable domain is DTGVSQNPRHKITKRGQNVTFRCDPISEHNRLYWYRQTLGQGPEFLTYFQNEAQLEKSRLLSDRFSAERPKGSFSTLEIQRTEQGDSAMYLCASSSPGTAQETQYFGPGTRLLVL.

This clonotype is categorized as medium-sized (0.01 to 0.1%). The J gene is TRBJ2-7, the V gene TRBV7-9; D is unresolved. The germline gives CDR1 SEHNR, CDR2 FQNEAQ (reference sequence). V lost 2 bases to trimming and J lost 0 bases, with 14 bases between them. The CDR3 consists of 16 residues. CDR3 in DNA: TGTGCCAGCAGCTTACCCCCCGGACGTAGCTCCTACGAGCAGTACTTC. Translated, it gives CASSLPPGRSSYEQYF.

The chain combines TRBV2 with TRBJ1-2; perhaps TRBD1 as D (5 bases). The CDR3 consists of 13 residues. CDR1 and CDR2 (germline): SNHLY, FYNNEI. V was shortened by 4 bases and J by 5 bases, with 11 bases between the two germline ends. The CDR3: CASSADSIYGYTF. In DNA form, the CDR3 reads TGTGCCAGCAGTGCCGACAGTATTTATGGCTACACCTTC.

The rearrangement joins TRBV11-2 to TRBJ2-3; D call uncertain. CDR1 and CDR2 from the germline V gene are SGHAT and FQNNGV. The CDR3 totals 15 residues. V lost 5 bases, J lost 4 bases, and 16 bases lay in between. CDR3 in amino acids: CASSAWYSAADTQYF. In DNA, the CDR3 is TGTGCCAGCAGCGCTTGGTATAGTGCGGCAGATACGCAGTATTTT. Full variable domain (missing parts from reference TRBV11-2 and TRBJ2-3): EAGVAQSPRYKIIEKRQSVAFWCNPISGHATLYWYQQILGQGPKLLIQFQNNGVVDDSQLPKDRFSAERLKGVDSTLKIQPAKLEDSAVYLCASSAWYSAADTQYFGPGTRLTVL.

The chain couples TRBV5-1 to TRBJ1-1, with D uncertain. The CDR3 contains 14 residues. V lost 0 bases and J lost 3, with 9 bases in between. Germline V gene data show CDR1 as SGHRS and CDR2 as YFSETQ. CDR3 sequence: CASSLGRRDTEAFF. The DNA of the CDR3 is TGCGCCAGCAGCTTGGGTCGTAGGGACACTGAAGCTTTCTTT.

J is TRBJ2-1 and V is TRBV5-6; D remains ambiguous. Trimming left V 1 base short and J 8 bases short, with 7 bases between. The CDR3 consists of 12 residues. The germline V gene has CDR1 SGHDT and CDR2 YYEEEE. CDR3 sequence reads: CASSLIFDEQFF. The CDR3 region has the DNA TGTGCCAGCAGCTTGATCTTCGATGAGCAGTTCTTC.

This clonotype was seen just once. The rearrangement joins TRBV11-2 to TRBJ1-2; D is undetermined. Trimming stripped 3 bases from V and 8 bases from J, with 13 bases between. The CDR3 has 13 residues. The germline V gene encodes CDR1 SGHAT and CDR2 FQNNGV. The DNA for the CDR3 is TGTGCCAGCAGCTTTCTGATGTCTGGCGGCTACACCTTC. This gives the protein CASSFLMSGGYTF.